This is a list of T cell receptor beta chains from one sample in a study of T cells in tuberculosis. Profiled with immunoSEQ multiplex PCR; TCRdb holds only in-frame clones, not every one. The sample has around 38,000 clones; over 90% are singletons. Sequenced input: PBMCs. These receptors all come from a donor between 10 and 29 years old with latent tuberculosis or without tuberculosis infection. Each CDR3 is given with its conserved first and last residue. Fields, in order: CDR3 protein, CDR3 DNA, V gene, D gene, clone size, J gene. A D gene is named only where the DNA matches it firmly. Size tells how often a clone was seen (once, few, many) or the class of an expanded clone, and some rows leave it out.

CASSGSGTGVYEQYF | TGTGCCAGCAGTGGATCCGGGACAGGGGTCTACGAGCAGTACTTC | TRBV6-5 | TRBD1 | . | TRBJ2-7
CASNYRWSGQGANTEAFF | TGCGCCAGCAACTACCGTTGGTCGGGACAGGGGGCGAACACTGAAGCTTTCTTT | TRBV4-1 | TRBD1 | once | TRBJ1-1
CASSQARGTAATNEKLFF | TGTGCCAGCAGCCAAGCTCGCGGGACAGCCGCAACTAATGAAAAACTGTTTTTT | TRBV14 | TRBD1 | . | TRBJ1-4
CAWSVEGEAEAFF | TGTGCCTGGAGTGTAGAAGGGGAAGCTGAAGCTTTCTTT | TRBV30 | . | . | TRBJ1-1
CASSLDRAGATYEQYF | TGCGCCAGCAGCTTGGACCGGGCAGGGGCTACCTACGAGCAGTACTTC | TRBV5-1 | . | once | TRBJ2-7
CASSQEAGGDLQTAYF | TGCGCCAGCAGCCAAGAAGCAGGGGGCGACCTTCAGACGGCGTACTTC | TRBV4-3 | TRBD1 | . | TRBJ2-5
CASSKIGDGYTF | TGCGCCAGCAGCAAGATAGGGGATGGCTACACCTTC | TRBV5-1 | . | . | TRBJ1-2
CASSLEPLSSYEQYF | TGTGCCAGCAGCTTAGAACCGCTGAGCTCCTACGAGCAGTACTTC | TRBV7-6 | . | . | TRBJ2-7
CASRLGRGLNSTEAFF | TGCGCCAGCAGGTTGGGGCGGGGTCTAAATTCGACTGAAGCTTTCTTT | TRBV5-1 | . | . | TRBJ1-1
CSVETENNYEQYF | TGCAGCGTTGAAACAGAGAACAACTACGAGCAGTACTTC | TRBV29-1 | . | . | TRBJ2-7
CASSLTESSYNEQFF | TGTGCCAGCAGCTTAACAGAGAGCTCCTACAATGAGCAGTTCTTC | TRBV13 | . | . | TRBJ2-1
CASSRYDRESEAFF | TGTGCCAGTAGCCGGTACGACAGGGAGTCTGAAGCTTTCTTT | TRBV19 | TRBD1 | . | TRBJ1-1
CASSLVSELAEQFF | TGTGCCAGCAGCTTAGTCTCCGAGTTAGCTGAGCAGTTCTTC | TRBV11-2 | . | . | TRBJ2-1
CASSAAGLGGSVSGNTIYF | TGTGCCAGCAGCGCAGCGGGACTCGGGGGAAGCGTCTCTGGAAACACCATATATTTT | TRBV9 | . | . | TRBJ1-3
CASCSELNEKLFF | TGTGCCAGCTGCTCGGAGCTTAATGAAAAACTGTTTTTT | TRBV18 | . | . | TRBJ1-4
CATSREAVRTDTQYF | TGTGCCACCAGCAGAGAAGCGGTCCGCACAGATACGCAGTATTTT | TRBV15 | . | . | TRBJ2-3
CASSLTGREQYF | TGTGCCAGTAGTCTGACAGGGCGGGAGCAGTACTTC | TRBV19 | TRBD1 | once | TRBJ2-7
CASPLYSNQPQHF | TGTGCCAGCCCGTTGTATAGCAATCAGCCCCAGCATTTT | TRBV21-1 | . | . | TRBJ1-5
CASSPTGGVGTGELFF | TGTGCCAGCAGCCCTACAGGGGGAGTTGGGACCGGGGAGCTGTTTTTT | TRBV7-3 | TRBD1 | . | TRBJ2-2
CAIRQGDGYTF | TGTGCCATCAGACAGGGAGATGGCTACACCTTC | TRBV10-3 | . | few | TRBJ1-2
CASSSPWAPGNTIYF | TGTGCCAGCAGCTCCCCGTGGGCCCCTGGAAACACCATATATTTT | TRBV7-6 | . | . | TRBJ1-3
CASSRTQSGLFLTYEQYF | TGTGCCAGCAGCCGAACCCAATCTGGCCTTTTCCTCACCTACGAGCAGTACTTC | TRBV14 | . | . | TRBJ2-7
CASSLSLAGGRTGELFF | TGCGCCAGCAGCTTGAGTCTAGCGGGGGGGCGCACCGGGGAGCTGTTTTTT | TRBV5-1 | TRBD2 | . | TRBJ2-2